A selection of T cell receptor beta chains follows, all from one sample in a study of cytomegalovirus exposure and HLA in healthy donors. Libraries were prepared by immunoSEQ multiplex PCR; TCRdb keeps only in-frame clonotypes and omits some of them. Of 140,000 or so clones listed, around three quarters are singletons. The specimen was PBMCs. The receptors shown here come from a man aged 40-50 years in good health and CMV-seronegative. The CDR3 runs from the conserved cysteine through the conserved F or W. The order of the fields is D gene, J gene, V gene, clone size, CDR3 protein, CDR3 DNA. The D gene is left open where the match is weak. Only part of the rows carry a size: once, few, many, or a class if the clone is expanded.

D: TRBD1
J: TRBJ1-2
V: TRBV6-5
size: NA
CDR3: CASSYGTGIGYTF
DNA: TGTGCCAGCAGTTACGGGACAGGGATTGGCTACACCTTC

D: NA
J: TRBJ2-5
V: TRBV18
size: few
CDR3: CASSPNRVETQYF
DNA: TGTGCCAGCTCACCAAACAGGGTAGAGACCCAGTACTTC

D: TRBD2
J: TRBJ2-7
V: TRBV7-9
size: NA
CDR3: CASQGRESMDEQYF
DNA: TGTGCCAGCCAAGGGCGGGAGAGTATGGACGAGCAGTACTTC

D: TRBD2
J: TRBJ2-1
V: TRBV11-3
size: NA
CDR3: CASSLAALAGGEQFF
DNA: TGTGCCAGCAGCTTAGCGGCACTAGCGGGAGGAGAGCAGTTCTTC

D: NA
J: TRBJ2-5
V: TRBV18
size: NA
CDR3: CASSPGTGQETQYF
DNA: TGTGCCAGCTCACCTGGAACAGGCCAAGAGACCCAGTACTTC

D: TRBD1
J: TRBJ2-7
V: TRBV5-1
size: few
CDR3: CASSSDRSGSEQYF
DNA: TGCGCCAGCAGCTCGGACAGGTCTGGCTCCGAGCAGTACTTC

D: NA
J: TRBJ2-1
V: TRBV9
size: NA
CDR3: CASSARNEQFF
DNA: TGTGCCAGCAGCGCGCGGAATGAGCAGTTCTTC

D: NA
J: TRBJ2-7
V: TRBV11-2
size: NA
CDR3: CASSSFYEQYF
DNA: TGTGCCAGCAGCTCTTTCTACGAGCAGTACTTC

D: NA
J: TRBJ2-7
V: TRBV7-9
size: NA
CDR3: CASSYYGGEQYF
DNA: TGTGCCAGCAGCTATTACGGTGGCGAGCAGTACTTC

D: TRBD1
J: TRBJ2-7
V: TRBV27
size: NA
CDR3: CASSPLDRVGDEQYF
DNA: TGTGCCAGCAGTCCTCTCGACAGGGTTGGTGACGAGCAGTACTTC

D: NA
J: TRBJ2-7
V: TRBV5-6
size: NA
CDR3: CASSSGPHSSYEQYF
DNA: TGTGCCAGCAGCTCAGGTCCTCATAGCTCCTACGAGCAGTACTTC

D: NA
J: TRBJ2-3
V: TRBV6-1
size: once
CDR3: CASSEARMELPTDTQYF
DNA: TGTGCCAGCAGTGAAGCTAGAATGGAGCTACCCACAGATACGCAGTATTTT

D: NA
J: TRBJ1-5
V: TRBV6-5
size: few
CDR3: CASSYGREGNQPQHF
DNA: TGTGCCAGCAGTTACGGCAGGGAGGGCAATCAGCCCCAGCATTTT